This passage covers 21 T cell receptor beta chains from one sample sequenced in a study of blood T cells in healthy people across ages. A second PCR, run for about 6 to 11 cycles, used a sample-barcoded 5' primer plus a J-beta primer mix. MiXCR, applied by TCRdb to the 5' RACE reads, yields one record per CDR3 protein. The sample yields approximately 1.5 million distinct CDR3 sequences, 30% to 35% seen once. Source material: blood. Source of these receptors: a woman aged 25 to 39 in good health.

The genes are TRBV19 and TRBJ2-1; D is perhaps TRBD2 (7 bases). V lost 8 bases to trimming and J lost 6 bases, with 20 bases between them. CDR1 and CDR2 (germline): LNHDA, SQIVND (reference sequence). The CDR3 runs 15 residues. The CDR3 DNA is TGTGCCAGTCAGGACCGAATCGGGGGGCGCAATGAGCAGTTCTTC. Translated: CASQDRIGGRNEQFF.

J is TRBJ2-5 and V is TRBV7-9; a possible D gene is TRBD2 (6 bases). The DNA end favors TRBJ2-7, so the J call may be wrong. Germline V CDR1 and CDR2: SEHNR, FQNEAQ (reference sequence). The CDR3 spans 15 residues. CDR3 region: CASSSLAEGGDEQYF. The CDR3 coding sequence is TGTGCCAGCAGCTCCTTAGCGGAAGGAGGGGACGAGCAGTACTTC.

V usage is TRBV28 and J usage is TRBJ1-5; D not certain. CDR1 is MDHEN and CDR2 is SYDVKM in the germline V gene. This CDR3 is 15 amino acids long. Trimming left V 3 bases short and J 1 base short, with 10 bases between. The CDR3 here is CASSLYSRSNQPQHF. CDR3 DNA sequence: TGTGCCAGCAGTTTGTACAGCAGAAGCAATCAGCCCCAGCATTTT.

The chain links TRBV4-1 to TRBJ2-2, with D tentatively TRBD1 (7 bases). Trimming cost V 0 bases and J 3 bases, with 17 bases left between them. This CDR3 is built from 18 residues. The germline V gene encodes CDR1 MGHRA and CDR2 YSYEKL. The CDR3 nucleotides read TGCGCCAGCAGCCAAGAAGAGAGGAGGGGGCCGCACACCGGGGAGCTGTTTTTT. Translated: CASSQEERRGPHTGELFF.

The CDR3 loop reads CASSLSMGRPQETQYF. CDR3 nucleotide sequence: TGTGCCAGCAGTTTATCGATGGGGCGGCCTCAAGAGACCCAGTACTTC. This chain uses TRBV27 with TRBJ2-5; TRBD1 is a possible D gene (5 bases). The CDR3 totals 16 residues. The V and J ends lost 0 bases and 2 bases respectively, with 13 bases between them. The germline V gene has CDR1 MNHEY and CDR2 SMNVEV (reference sequence).

The V and J genes are TRBV27 and TRBJ2-1; D may be TRBD2 (5 bases). Per the germline V gene, CDR1 is MNHEY and CDR2 is SMNVEV (reference sequence). With 11 bases removed from V and 0 bases from J, the gap between germline ends came to 17 bases. This CDR3 has 15 residues. The CDR3 bases are TGTGCCTCTAACAGAGGACTCGTCTCCTACAATGAGCAGTTCTTC. This translates into CASNRGLVSYNEQFF.

This clonotype was seen a handful of times. The chain recombines TRBV12-3 or TRBV12-4 with TRBJ2-5; possibly TRBD2 for D (6 bases). Trimming pared 3 bases from V and 4 bases from J, leaving 15 bases between. CDR3 size: 15 residues. The CDR3 DNA reads TGTGCCAGCAGTTTGGCAGGCCCTAGCGCAGAGACCCAGTACTTC. Protein sequence: CASSLAGPSAETQYF.

The chain has TRBV11-2 and TRBJ2-3; a weak D match, TRBD1 (7 bases). The germline V and J ends were trimmed by 1 base and 2 bases, with 19 bases remaining between them. Looked up from germline, CDR1 is SGHAT and CDR2 is FQNNGV. This CDR3 has 18 residues. The CDR3 coding sequence is TGTGCCAGCAGCTTAGGAGGGTCCAGGGGGACTTTCACAGATACGCAGTATTTT. Its translation is CASSLGGSRGTFTDTQYF.

This clonotype was detected ten times or more. The gene calls are TRBV20-1 and TRBJ2-5; 8 bases fit TRBD1. This CDR3 region has 13 residues. V lost 5 bases and J lost 2; bases outside the gene matches: 4. Looked up from germline, CDR1 is DFQATT and CDR2 is SNEGSKA (reference sequence). CDR3 in amino acids: CSAVRQGQETQYF. The CDR3 DNA reads as TGCAGTGCTGTTCGACAGGGGCAAGAGACCCAGTACTTC.

The chain is built from TRBV3-1 and TRBJ2-1; 10 bases are a match to TRBD1. The CDR3 totals 16 residues. The V gene end was trimmed by 0 bases and the J gene end by 3 bases; junction bases not matched to a gene: 2. In germline, CDR1 is LGHDT, CDR2 YNNKEL (reference sequence). DNA for the CDR3: TGTGCCAGCAGCCAAGACAGGACAGGGGGCTACAATGAGCAGTTCTTC. This encodes CASSQDRTGGYNEQFF.

This clonotype has more than one count but fewer than ten. The chain couples TRBV6-5 to TRBJ2-1; 11 nucleotides align to TRBD1. The CDR3 sequence is 13 residues long. The germline V gene has CDR1 MNHEY and CDR2 SVGAGI. The trim removed 7 bases at V and 10 bases at J, leaving 6 bases unmatched. The chain's CDR3 is CASTPGQGGEQFF. CDR3 nucleotide sequence: TGTGCCAGCACTCCGGGACAGGGGGGGGAGCAGTTCTTC.

The chain employs TRBV2 and TRBJ2-3, with TRBD2 matching 9 bases. CDR1 is SNHLY, CDR2 FYNNEI, per germline. The CDR3 extends over 15 amino acids. The ends lost 6 bases at V and 1 base at J; junction bases unmatched: 5. CDR3 bases: TGTGCCAGCAGACGACTAGCGGAACGCACAGATACGCAGTATTTT. It encodes CASRRLAERTDTQYF.

The chain combines TRBV20-1 with TRBJ2-7, with D maybe TRBD2 (6 bases). The CDR3 consists of 16 residues. V was cut by 6 bases and J by 1 base, with 22 bases left in between. Germline V lookup: CDR1 DFQATT, CDR2 SNEGSKA (reference sequence). The CDR3 DNA sequence: TGCAGTGCCCAGATTAGCGGCGGAAGGGGATCCTACGAGCAGTACTTC. Translating gives CSAQISGGRGSYEQYF.

J is TRBJ2-7 and V is TRBV10-3; TRBD2 agrees at 9 bases. The CDR3 consists of 15 residues. V shed 4 bases and J 1 base; nucleotides not matched to a gene: 5. The germline V gene encodes CDR1 ENHRY and CDR2 SYGVKD. This CDR3 is CAISGGGGKSYEQYF. The CDR3 DNA reads TGTGCCATCAGTGGCGGGGGGGGCAAATCCTACGAGCAGTACTTC.

This clonotype was counted many times. This sequence joins TRBV28 and TRBJ2-7; D call uncertain. The CDR3 length is 12 residues. V lost 3 bases and J 4 bases, leaving 7 bases between the germline ends. The germline V gene has CDR1 MDHEN and CDR2 SYDVKM. This CDR3 reads CASSFGSYEQYF. The CDR3 DNA is TGTGCCAGCAGTTTTGGGTCTTACGAGCAGTACTTC.

The chain couples TRBV3-1 to TRBJ2-7; 7 bases agree with TRBD2. After removal of 0 bases from V and 0 bases from J, the junction contained 5 bases not matched to a gene. The CDR3 runs 16 residues. Germline loops: CDR1 LGHDT, CDR2 YNNKEL (reference sequence). The DNA of the CDR3 is TGTGCCAGCAGCCAAGAGTGGGAGGGGAGCTCCTACGAGCAGTACTTC. This sequence encodes CASSQEWEGSSYEQYF.

This chain connects TRBV20-1 to TRBJ2-5; 10 bases fit TRBD1. The J call may be mistaken, given a closer DNA end match to TRBJ2-7. The length of the CDR3 is 15 residues. Per germline, CDR1 DFQATT and CDR2 SNEGSKA (reference sequence). Written as DNA, the CDR3 is TGCAGTGCTGGTAACCGGGACAGGGGTTCGTACGAGCAGTACTTC. It is translated as CSAGNRDRGSYEQYF.

This clonotype occurred a few times. The rearrangement uses TRBV7-8 and TRBJ2-3, with 8 bases identical to TRBD2. This CDR3 comprises 18 residues. Trimming took 3 bases from V and 1 from J; bases not matched to a gene: 12. Germline V CDR1 and CDR2: SGHVS, FQNEAQ. The chain's CDR3 is CASSFNALRGAGTDTQYF. As DNA, the CDR3 is TGTGCCAGCAGCTTCAATGCTCTGCGGGGGGCTGGCACAGATACGCAGTATTTT.

The chain uses TRBV28 and TRBJ2-4; tentatively, D is TRBD1 (5 bases). The V gene lost 3 bases and the J gene lost 0 bases, with 12 bases spanning the gap. The CDR3 consists of 16 residues. Germline CDR1 is MDHEN and CDR2 is SYDVKM. The CDR3 DNA follows: TGTGCCAGCAGTTTCTTGCAGGGTTTAGCCAAAAACATTCAGTACTTC. Its protein is CASSFLQGLAKNIQYF.

This clonotype occurred many times. The J gene is TRBJ2-6, the V gene TRBV7-2; the D is unclear. The V end was cut by 3 bases, the J end by 2 bases, with 14 bases between. Per the germline V gene, CDR1 is SGHTA and CDR2 is FQGNSA. The CDR3 has 17 residues. CDR3 amino acids: CASSFRVVSPGANVLTF. Here the CDR3 DNA reads TGTGCCAGCAGCTTCCGCGTCGTATCTCCTGGGGCCAACGTCCTGACTTTC.

The chain has TRBV5-5 and TRBJ2-7, with D perhaps matching TRBD2 (6 bases). Trimming stripped 4 bases from V and 3 bases from J, with 23 bases between. This CDR3 region has 17 residues. Germline CDR1 and CDR2: SGHKS and YYEKEE (reference sequence). The CDR3 sequence is CASSAGLGRGVGYEQYF. CDR3 sequence (DNA): TGTGCCAGCAGCGCGGGTCTCGGGCGCGGGGTGGGCTACGAGCAGTACTTC.